This TCR beta chain was sequenced during a study of blood T cell repertoires in COVID-19 (dated by TCRdb to the early 2020s). With respect to the entire study: Samples covering the acute and convalescent phases of COVID-19 were provided by collaborators in the United States, Italy and Spain. The material from the prospective study consisted of cDNA or gDNA derived from T cells, B-cell-depleted T cells, or PBMCs. The dataset comprised deeply sampled blood TCRbeta repertoires from subjects exposed to, actively infected with, or recovered from COVID-19. A freely available public database, intended as a resource for researchers studying the immune response to SARS-CoV-2, is where the repertoires were released. The samples were drawn from two sources: the first 160 participants of the ongoing ImmuneRACE study, and 1,200 or so subjects contributed by 6 global collaborators. The sample metadata nearly always contained a de-identified subject ID, COVID-19 status, age in years and sex. HLA class I and class II types, where available, came from metadata supplied by the sample provider rather than from assay-based typing. Results the study describes overall, beyond this receptor: Clinical and demographic metadata were provided uncurated, with the amount varying by source and participant.

TCRbeta CDR3 regions were amplified from genomic DNA using the immunoSEQ Assay, a bias-controlled multiplex PCR. In the authors' own workflow: The number of nucleated cells in each sample was estimated by amplification of reference gene primers within the assay. To quantify the absolute abundance of each unique TCRbeta CDR3 rearrangement, sequence reads were collapsed and filtered. For each sample, productive Simpson clonality was calculated as the square root of Simpson's diversity index across productive rearrangements. Entries here come from immuneACCESS through TCRdb and include only in-frame sequences with V and J called. Some clones fail to appear in such tables; in the studies checked, an unresolved V gene covers under half of the shortfall, and the cause of the remainder is unknown. V and J calls and clone size are copied from that table; D and trimming were computed from the DNA. In this sample the table shows about 380,000 clones, 80% to 90% of which occur a single time. The leading ten clones occupy 1% to 1.5% of the sample.

Participants in the prospective study were aged 18 to 89 years, lived in 20 to 30 United States geographic areas, and enrolled through a virtual design. To assign participants to cohorts, the prospective study relied on clinical history that participants themselves reported in a screening survey and a study questionnaire. Recovered participants in ImmuneRACE Cohort 3 were defined by two consecutive negative NP/OP PCR tests, clearance by a healthcare professional, or resolution of symptoms. Each participant in the prospective study had whole blood, serum and a nasopharyngeal or oropharyngeal swab collected by mobile phlebotomists. Participants in the prospective study had the option to provide additional blood draws and questionnaires over a 2-month period. Before DNA extraction, prospective study blood samples were shipped either frozen or at room temperature. Trimming takes 4 bases from V and 8 bases from J, and the germline ends sit 15 bases apart. Looking up the germline V gene yields CDR1 SGHRS and CDR2 YFSETQ. Inclusive of the bounding cysteine and phenylalanine, the CDR3 is 14 residues long. Just CDR3 DNA is preserved here, 42 bases in frame from base 1.

Comment on this clone: Its specific antigen is unknown. No much larger clonotype is one base removed from it; base qualities were not supplied.

Sequenced: PBMCs or T cells enriched from blood (not recorded which). The sequence links TRBV5-1 to TRBJ1-4; the D gene remains uncertain. The origin of this receptor is a man aged 25-45 years who had recovered from COVID-19. The CDR3 reads as follows: CASSPGISLEKLFF. DNA sequence: TGCGCCAGCAGCCCCGGGATTAGTTTAGAAAAACTGTTTTTT.